This T cell receptor (beta chain) was found in a study of metastatic and nonmetastatic thyroid tumors. Study details: Malignant thyroid and benign thyroid patients provided blood and tumor or nodule tissue whose repertoires were compared.

This clone is deemed medium-sized. There were no patients who had received any treatment before thyroid surgery. The CDR3 covers 11 residues. Trimming cost V 5 bases and J 5 bases, with 4 bases left between them. CDR1 is LGHDT, CDR2 YNNKEL, per germline (reference sequence). Via MiXCR, TCRdb re-called the PCR reads. The sample shows more than 15,000 clones, 34% of them seen only once. The sequencing input was tumor tissue. The rearrangement uses TRBV3-1 and TRBJ2-4; D is unclear. This TCR came from a female donor with papillary thyroid cancer or a benign thyroid nodule (not recorded which). Some clones in this sample may be carry-over from other donors' samples. Here the CDR3 reads CASSAQNIQYF. CDR3 nucleotide sequence: TGTGCCAGCAGCGCACAAAACATTCAGTACTTC. Full variable domain (remainder filled in from reference TRBV3-1 and TRBJ2-4): DTAVSQTPKYLVTQMGNDKSIKCEQNLGHDTMYWYKQDSKKFLKIMFSYNNKELIINETVPNRFSPKSPDKAHLNLHINSLELGDSAVYFCASSAQNIQYFGAGTRLSVL.